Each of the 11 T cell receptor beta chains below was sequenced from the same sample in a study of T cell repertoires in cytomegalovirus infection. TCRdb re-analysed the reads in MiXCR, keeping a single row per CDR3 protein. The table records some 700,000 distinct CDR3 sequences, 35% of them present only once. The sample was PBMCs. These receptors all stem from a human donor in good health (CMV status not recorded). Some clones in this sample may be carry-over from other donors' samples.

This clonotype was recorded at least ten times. The CDR3 protein is CASSDISNTGELFF. The CDR3 bases are TGTGCCAGCAGTGATATATCGAACACCGGGGAGCTGTTTTTT. The V and J genes are TRBV25-1 and TRBJ2-2; D call uncertain. The CDR3 totals 14 residues. V was pared by 3 bases and J by 0 bases, with 5 bases between. From germline, CDR1 is MGHDK and CDR2 SYGVNS. Filled out from reference TRBV25-1 and TRBJ2-2, the complete variable domain reads EADIYQTPRYLVIGTGKKITLECSQTMGHDKMYWYQQDPGMELHLIHYSYGVNSTEKGDLSSESTVSRIRTEHFPLTLESARPSHTSQYLCASSDISNTGELFFGEGSRLTVL.

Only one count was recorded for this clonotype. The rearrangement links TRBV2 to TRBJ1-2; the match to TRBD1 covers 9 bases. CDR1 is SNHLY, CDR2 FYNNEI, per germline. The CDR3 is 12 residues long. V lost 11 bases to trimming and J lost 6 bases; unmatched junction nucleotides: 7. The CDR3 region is CADGTGGNGYTF. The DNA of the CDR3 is TGTGCCGACGGCACAGGGGGCAATGGCTACACCTTC.

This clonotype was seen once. CDR3 in amino acids: CASSLAGGRGSGANVLTF. CDR3 nucleotides: TGCGCCAGCAGCTTGGCCGGTGGCAGGGGCTCTGGGGCCAACGTCCTGACTTTC. The chain uses TRBV5-1 and TRBJ2-6, with TRBD1 as a possible D gene (6 bases). The CDR3 is 18 residues long. V was clipped by 0 bases and J by 0 bases, with 13 bases between them. From germline, CDR1 is SGHRS and CDR2 YFSETQ.

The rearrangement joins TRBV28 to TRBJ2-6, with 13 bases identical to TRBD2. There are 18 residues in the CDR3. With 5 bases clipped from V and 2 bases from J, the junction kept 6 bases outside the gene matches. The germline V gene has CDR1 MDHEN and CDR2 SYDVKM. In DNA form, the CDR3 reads TGTGCCAGCAGTCCAATCGGGACTAGCGGGACTGGGGCCAACGTCCTGACTTTC. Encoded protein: CASSPIGTSGTGANVLTF.

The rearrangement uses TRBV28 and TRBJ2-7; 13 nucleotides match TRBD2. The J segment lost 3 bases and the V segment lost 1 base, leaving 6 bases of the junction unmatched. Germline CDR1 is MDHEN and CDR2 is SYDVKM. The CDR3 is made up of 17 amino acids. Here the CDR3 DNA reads TGTGCCAGCAGTTTATCCGAGACTAGCGGGAGGTACTACGAGCAGTACTTC. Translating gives CASSLSETSGRYYEQYF.

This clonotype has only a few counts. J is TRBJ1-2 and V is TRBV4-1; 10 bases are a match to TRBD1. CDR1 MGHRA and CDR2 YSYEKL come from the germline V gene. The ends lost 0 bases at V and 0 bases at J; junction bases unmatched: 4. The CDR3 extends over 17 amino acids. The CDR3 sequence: CASSQEAGTGANYGYTF. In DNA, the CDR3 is TGCGCCAGCAGCCAAGAGGCCGGGACAGGGGCTAACTATGGCTACACCTTC.

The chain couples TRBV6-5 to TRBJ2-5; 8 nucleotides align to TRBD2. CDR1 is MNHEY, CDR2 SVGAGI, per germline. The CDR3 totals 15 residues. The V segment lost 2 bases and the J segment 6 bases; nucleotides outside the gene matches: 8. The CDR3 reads CASSYQRERIKTQYF. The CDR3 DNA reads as TGTGCCAGCAGTTACCAGCGGGAGAGGATAAAGACCCAGTACTTC.

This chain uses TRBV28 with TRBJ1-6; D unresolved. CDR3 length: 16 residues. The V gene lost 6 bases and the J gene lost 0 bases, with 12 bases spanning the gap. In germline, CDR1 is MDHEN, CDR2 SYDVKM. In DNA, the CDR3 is TGTGCCAGCAGAAGGCCTGAGGGCTCCTATAATTCACCCCTCCACTTT. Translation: CASRRPEGSYNSPLHF.

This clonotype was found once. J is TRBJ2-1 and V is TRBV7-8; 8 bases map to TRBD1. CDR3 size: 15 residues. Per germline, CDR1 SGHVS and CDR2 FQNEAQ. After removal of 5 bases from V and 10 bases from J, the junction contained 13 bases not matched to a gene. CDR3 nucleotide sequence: TGTGCCAGCAGCCCCCGGGACAGGAGCACCAAGGAGCAGTTCTTC. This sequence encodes CASSPRDRSTKEQFF.

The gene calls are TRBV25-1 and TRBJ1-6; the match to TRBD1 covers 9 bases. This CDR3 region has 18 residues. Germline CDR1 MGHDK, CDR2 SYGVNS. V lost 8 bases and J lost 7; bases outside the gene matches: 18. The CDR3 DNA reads TGTGCCAGCCCGACGGGTACAGGGGGCCAGGTGGGGAATTCACCCCTCCACTTT. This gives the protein CASPTGTGGQVGNSPLHF.

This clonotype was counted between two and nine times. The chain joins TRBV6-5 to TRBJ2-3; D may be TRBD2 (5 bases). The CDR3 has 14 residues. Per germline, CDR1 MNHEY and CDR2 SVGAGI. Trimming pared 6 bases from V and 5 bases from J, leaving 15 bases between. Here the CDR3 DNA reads TGTGCCAGCAGCCAGCGGAATGATCAAGATACGCAGTATTTT. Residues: CASSQRNDQDTQYF.